The 14 T cell receptor beta chains given below trace back to one sample, sequenced in a study of OX40 agonist ivuxolimab in advanced cancers. The library was obtained by the immunoSEQ multiplex PCR assay. This immuneACCESS table, as held by TCRdb, lists in-frame sequences with V and J called but not all clones. Of the missing ones, under half trace to an unresolved V gene in checked studies; the others have no known cause. Recorded for this sample are more than 20,000 clones; more than 65% of them occurred a single time. The ten most abundant clones make up about 24% of the sample. Sequenced here: CD4+ or CD8+ T cells sorted from blood, sampled in a trial of the OX40 agonist ivuxolimab. All receptors derive from an adult with an advanced solid tumor such as melanoma, head and neck, liver or kidney cancer.

The chain is built from TRBV4-1 and TRBJ2-1; the match to TRBD2 covers 13 bases. Losses at the gene ends were 3 bases for V and 8 bases for J; bases not matched to a gene: 7. The CDR3 sequence is 16 residues long. Germline V lookup: CDR1 MGHRA, CDR2 YSYEKL. The chain's CDR3 is CASSQEGLAGADEQFF. As DNA, the CDR3 is TGCGCCAGCAGCCAGGAAGGACTAGCGGGAGCAGATGAGCAGTTCTTC.

This chain links TRBV21-1 with TRBJ2-1. TRBV21-1 is a known pseudogene. The CDR3 is 16 residues long. The CDR3 DNA reads TGTGCCAGCAGCAACGACGGAGGACACAACTACAATGAGCAGTTCTTC. This gives the protein CASSNDGGHNYNEQFF.

The chain has TRBV9 and TRBJ2-7; 10 nucleotides line up with TRBD2. The V gene end was trimmed by 4 bases and the J gene end by 4 bases; junction bases not matched to a gene: 8. Germline-derived CDR1 and CDR2 are SGDLS and YYNGEE. This CDR3 spans 15 amino acids. CDR3 DNA: TGTGCCAGCAGCCCATTAGCGGGAGGCGGGTACGAGCAGTACTTC. This encodes CASSPLAGGGYEQYF.

This clone has a single count. This chain joins TRBV6-1 and TRBJ1-5; D may be TRBD1 (6 bases). The CDR3 consists of 15 residues. V lost 5 bases and J lost 2, with 13 bases in between. Germline CDR1 MNHNS, CDR2 SASEGT. The CDR3 region is CASSSRGLGNQPQHF. The DNA of the CDR3 is TGTGCCAGCAGTTCCAGGGGTTTGGGCAATCAGCCCCAGCATTTT.

CDR3 region: CASSGGQSEQFF. In nucleotides, the CDR3 is TGCGCCAGCAGCGGGGGACAGTCTGAGCAGTTCTTC. This rearrangement joins TRBV5-1 to TRBJ2-1; 7 bases fit TRBD1. V shed 4 bases, J shed 9 bases, and the junction held 4 bases outside the gene matches. Germline values: CDR1 SGHRS, CDR2 YFSETQ. This CDR3 is built from 12 residues.

V gene TRBV29-1 combines with J gene TRBJ2-2; D ambiguous. The CDR3 loop spans 11 amino acids. CDR1 is SQVTM and CDR2 is ANQGSEA in the germline V gene. The V end was cut by 7 bases, the J end by 5 bases, with 8 bases between. The CDR3, as DNA: TGCAGCGCCCGAGGAACCGGGGAGCTGTTTTTT. Amino acids: CSARGTGELFF.

This chain joins TRBV28 and TRBJ2-2; D not certain. The CDR3 runs to 11 residues. CDR1 is MDHEN and CDR2 is SYDVKM in the germline V gene. Trimming took 5 bases from V and 4 from J, leaving 2 bases between them. The CDR3 is CASSVTGELFF. The CDR3 DNA is TGTGCCAGCAGTGTCACCGGGGAGCTGTTTTTT.

V and J are TRBV9 and TRBJ1-3, with unresolved D. The CDR3 contains 14 residues. Germline CDR1 reads SGDLS; CDR2 reads YYNGEE. V gave up 3 bases and J gave up 3 bases, with 10 bases separating them. The CDR3 nucleotides are TGTGCCAGCAGCGATCCATACGTTGGAAACACCATATATTTT. This codes for CASSDPYVGNTIYF.

This clone has just a few counts. The V call is TRBV30, the J call TRBJ2-1; 9 bases map to TRBD2. Germline CDR1 and CDR2: GTSNPN and SVGIG (reference sequence). The V and J ends lost 4 bases and 7 bases, in that order; junction bases with no gene match: 2. The CDR3 extends over 12 amino acids. CDR3 in amino acids: CAWNSGRNEQFF. The CDR3 DNA follows: TGTGCCTGGAACAGCGGGAGGAATGAGCAGTTCTTC. Complete variable domain (other parts from reference TRBV30 and TRBJ2-1): SQTIHQWPATLVQPVGSPLSLECTVEGTSNPNLYWYRQAAGRGLQLLFYSVGIGQISSEVPQNLSASRPQDRQFILSSKKLLLSDSGFYLCAWNSGRNEQFFGPGTRLTVL.

V is TRBV6-1 and J is TRBJ2-3; tentative D call: TRBD2 (7 bases). Germline V gene sequence: CDR1 MNHNS, CDR2 SASEGT. Trimming pared 0 bases from V and 5 bases from J, leaving 15 bases between. This CDR3 contains 16 residues. The CDR3 spells CASSEAVGGPKDTQYF. The CDR3 coding sequence is TGTGCCAGCAGTGAAGCCGTCGGGGGGCCGAAAGATACGCAGTATTTT.

This chain connects TRBV12-2 to TRBJ1-1; the table's D call TRBD1 went unverified against the DNA. TRBV12-2 is a known pseudogene. The CDR3 is 16 residues long. The CDR3 reads CASRLTPGQGDTEAFF. CDR3 in DNA: TGTGCAAGTCGCTTAACGCCGGGACAGGGTGACACTGAAGCTTTCTTT.

V usage is TRBV4-1 and J usage is TRBJ2-7; D uncertain. V was shortened by 1 base and J by 2 bases, with 12 bases between the two germline ends. The CDR3 is 15 amino acids. In germline, CDR1 is MGHRA, CDR2 YSYEKL. The CDR3 DNA reads TGCGCCAGCAGCCAAGTACGGTCAGCTACCTACGAGCAGTACTTC. It translates to CASSQVRSATYEQYF.

This sequence joins TRBV9 and TRBJ2-1; 8 positions agree with TRBD2. This CDR3 spans 15 amino acids. CDR1 SGDLS and CDR2 YYNGEE come from the germline V gene. The V gene end was trimmed by 4 bases and the J gene end by 7 bases; junction bases not matched to a gene: 10. CDR3: CASSPGGGLYNEQFF. DNA for the CDR3: TGTGCCAGCAGCCCGGGCGGGGGGCTGTATAATGAGCAGTTCTTC.

CDR3 in DNA: TGCGCCAGCAGCCAGGCCCCGAGACAGGGCCACGAGCAGTACTTC. It is translated as CASSQAPRQGHEQYF. The chain is built from TRBV4-1 and TRBJ2-7, with 7 positions matching TRBD1. Unmatched junction bases numbered 10, after V lost 3 bases and J lost 5 bases. The length of the CDR3 is 15 residues. In germline, CDR1 is MGHRA, CDR2 YSYEKL.